These 25 T cell receptor beta chains share one sample of origin, sequenced in a study of shared clonotypes between healthy human individuals. Produced via immunoSEQ multiplex PCR; TCRdb's table is partial and in-frame only. Counted here are roughly 410,000 clones, 90% to 97% occurring once; the ten biggest clones make up approximately 0.3%. The source material was memory CD8+ T cells sorted from blood. The subset: CD45RO+ cells pooled with CCR7-negative TemRA cells. The receptors originated from a man in his thirties or forties in good health.

The rearrangement joins TRBV6-5 to TRBJ1-5, with D unresolved. Germline CDR1 and CDR2: MNHEY and SVGAGI. This CDR3 has 14 residues. Trimming left V 6 bases short and J 3 bases short, with 12 bases between. This CDR3 is CASSLFSTNQPQHF. CDR3 in DNA: TGTGCCAGCAGCCTTTTTAGTACCAATCAGCCCCAGCATTTT.

About this clone: The same CDR3 is also encoded by other DNA sequences in this sample. The chain is built from TRBV30 and TRBJ2-5; D possibly uses TRBD1 or TRBD2 (5 bases each). The CDR3 totals 12 residues. V was shortened by 2 bases and J by 5 bases, with 9 bases between the two germline ends. Per the germline V gene, CDR1 is GTSNPN and CDR2 is SVGIG (reference sequence). In DNA, the CDR3 is TGTGCCTGGAGTAGGGGCGGGGAGACCCAGTACTTC. Protein product: CAWSRGGETQYF.

The J gene is TRBJ1-3, the V gene TRBV7-9; D unclear. This CDR3 contains 13 residues. Per germline, CDR1 SEHNR and CDR2 FQNEAQ (reference sequence). V was clipped by 2 bases and J by 5 bases, with 7 bases between them. The chain's CDR3 is CASSLLSRNTIYF. As DNA, the CDR3 is TGTGCCAGCAGCTTATTAAGTAGAAACACCATATATTTT.

This clone was counted once. The chain links TRBV29-1 to TRBJ2-1; D gene unclear. The V gene lost 3 bases and the J gene lost 12 bases, with 18 bases spanning the gap. This CDR3 comprises 13 residues. Germline V lookup: CDR1 SQVTM, CDR2 ANQGSEA. This CDR3 is CSVDPLDHHGQFF. The CDR3 DNA is TGCAGCGTTGATCCTTTGGACCACCACGGGCAGTTCTTC.

The chain is built from TRBV10-1 and TRBJ2-3; D not certain. This CDR3 has 11 residues. The V gene's germline CDR1 is WNHNN and CDR2 SYGVQD (reference sequence). The germline V and J ends were trimmed by 4 bases and 7 bases, with 6 bases remaining between them. This chain's CDR3 is CASSGSNTQYF. Here the CDR3 DNA reads TGCGCCAGCAGTGGCTCAAATACGCAGTATTTT.

This rearrangement joins TRBV4-1 to TRBJ2-7; the D gene could be TRBD1 or TRBD2 (5 bases each). The germline gives CDR1 MGHRA, CDR2 YSYEKL. V lost 3 bases and J 0 bases, leaving 9 bases between the germline ends. The CDR3 is 14 amino acids. CDR3 residues: CASSQGRGSYEQYF. The CDR3, as DNA: TGCGCCAGCAGCCAGGGACGGGGCTCCTACGAGCAGTACTTC.

The rearrangement uses TRBV7-2 and TRBJ2-5; 7 nucleotides agree with TRBD2. Germline CDR1 SGHTA, CDR2 FQGNSA. This CDR3 spans 14 amino acids. The V and J ends lost 1 base and 4 bases, in that order; junction bases with no gene match: 3. The CDR3 sequence: CASSLERGRETQYF. The CDR3 DNA reads TGTGCCAGCAGCTTAGAACGCGGGAGAGAGACCCAGTACTTC.

The chain employs TRBV6-5 and TRBJ1-1, with TRBD1 identical over 10 bases. Losses at the gene ends were 2 bases for V and 8 bases for J; bases not matched to a gene: 5. Germline loops: CDR1 MNHEY, CDR2 SVGAGI. The CDR3 length is 14 residues. The CDR3 loop reads CASSYLGQGSEAFF. CDR3 DNA: TGTGCCAGCAGTTACCTGGGACAGGGGTCCGAAGCTTTCTTT.

The chain has TRBV7-6 and TRBJ2-3; 8 bases align to TRBD2. This CDR3 is built from 15 residues. The germline CDR1 and CDR2 sequences are SGHVS and FNYEAQ. V shed 4 bases, J shed 2 bases, and the junction held 5 bases outside the gene matches. CDR3 loop: CASSSLAGSTDTQYF. DNA of the CDR3: TGTGCCAGCAGCTCGTTAGCGGGGTCCACAGATACGCAGTATTTT.

V and J are TRBV10-3 and TRBJ1-5; 7 bases fit TRBD1. The CDR3 length is 15 residues. V shed 3 bases, J shed 4 bases, and the junction held 6 bases outside the gene matches. CDR1 is ENHRY, CDR2 SYGVKD, per germline. The CDR3 reads CAISEGGGENQPQHF. The CDR3 DNA reads as TGTGCCATCAGTGAAGGAGGGGGCGAAAATCAGCCCCAGCATTTT.

This chain uses TRBV19 with TRBJ1-2; weak D call: TRBD1 (5 bases). The CDR3 has 15 amino acids. The V end was cut by 2 bases, the J end by 4 bases, with 14 bases between. Germline V gene data show CDR1 as LNHDA and CDR2 as SQIVND (reference sequence). Here the CDR3 reads CASSISRAGLYGYTF. The CDR3 DNA sequence: TGTGCCAGTAGTATATCCAGGGCAGGGCTCTATGGCTACACCTTC.

V is TRBV5-4 and J is TRBJ2-7; TRBD2 matches 8 bases. The V gene end was trimmed by 1 base and the J gene end by 4 bases; junction bases not matched to a gene: 7. The CDR3 spans 15 residues. The germline V gene has CDR1 SGHNT and CDR2 YYREEE (reference sequence). The CDR3: CASSLYNSGKYEQYF. The CDR3 DNA sequence: TGTGCCAGCAGCTTGTACAATAGCGGGAAGTACGAGCAGTACTTC.

The rearrangement uses TRBV7-9 and TRBJ2-3, with 9 bases matching TRBD1. This CDR3 is built from 18 residues. V lost 3 bases and J lost 3; bases outside the gene matches: 13. Germline CDR1 and CDR2: SEHNR and FQNEAQ (reference sequence). CDR3 region: CASSFIVRGQGVTDTQYF. The DNA for the CDR3 is TGTGCCAGCAGCTTTATAGTCCGGGGACAGGGCGTTACAGATACGCAGTATTTT.

Concerning this clone itself: The same CDR3 can be traced to other DNA sequences in this sample. This chain links TRBV7-9 with TRBJ1-2; the D gene is possibly TRBD1 (5 bases). The CDR3 consists of 13 residues. Germline loops: CDR1 SEHNR, CDR2 FQNEAQ (reference sequence). The V and J ends lost 1 base and 4 bases respectively, with 7 bases between them. CDR3 loop: CASSLGQSYGYTF. The CDR3 DNA is TGTGCCAGCAGCTTAGGACAGAGCTATGGCTACACCTTC.

This chain connects TRBV29-1 to TRBJ2-1; D remains unclear. This CDR3 is built from 13 residues. The germline V gene encodes CDR1 SQVTM and CDR2 ANQGSEA. Trimming removed 3 bases at V and 6 bases at J, with 12 bases between. The CDR3 sequence is CSVEFWMGNEQFF. The CDR3, as DNA: TGCAGCGTTGAGTTCTGGATGGGCAATGAGCAGTTCTTC.

This chain joins TRBV19 and TRBJ2-3; the D is unclear. Trimming stripped 4 bases from V and 6 bases from J, with 8 bases between. The CDR3 contains 12 residues. Germline V CDR1 and CDR2: LNHDA, SQIVND (reference sequence). The CDR3 spells CASSSSWDTQYF. DNA of the CDR3: TGTGCCAGTAGTAGCTCTTGGGATACGCAGTATTTT.

This rearrangement joins TRBV7-2 to TRBJ2-7; 11 bases agree with TRBD2. Losses at the gene ends were 1 base for V and 2 bases for J; bases not matched to a gene: 4. In germline, CDR1 is SGHTA, CDR2 FQGNSA. The CDR3 loop spans 16 amino acids. The CDR3 nucleotides read TGTGCCAGCAGCTTAGGGACTAGCGGGCGTACCTACGAGCAGTACTTC. This translates into CASSLGTSGRTYEQYF.

The V call is TRBV28, the J call TRBJ1-2; D is uncertain. Trimming took off 5 bases at V and 5 bases at J, with 3 bases between the two ends. The germline V gene encodes CDR1 MDHEN and CDR2 SYDVKM. This CDR3 has 10 residues. CDR3 region: CASSRYGYTF. The CDR3 bases are TGTGCCAGCAGTCGGTATGGCTACACCTTC.

The chain carries TRBV6-1 and TRBJ2-1; 8 bases align to TRBD2. The germline V gene has CDR1 MNHNS and CDR2 SASEGT. The CDR3 sequence is 14 residues long. The J segment lost 10 bases and the V segment lost 3 bases, leaving 8 bases of the junction unmatched. This CDR3 is CASSEDGRAGEQFF. In DNA, the CDR3 is TGTGCCAGCAGTGAGGACGGGAGGGCCGGGGAGCAGTTCTTC.

This sequence joins TRBV5-6 and TRBJ2-7; tentatively, D is TRBD1 (6 bases). Germline CDR1 SGHDT, CDR2 YYEEEE. Trimming took 7 bases from V and 2 from J, leaving 13 bases between them. The CDR3 runs to 13 residues. This CDR3 reads CASSAGETYEQYF. The CDR3 DNA follows: TGTGCCAGCTCCGCAGGGGAAACCTACGAGCAGTACTTC.

The chain employs TRBV10-3 and TRBJ2-3; D is unclear. The CDR3 loop spans 11 amino acids. Germline lookup yields CDR1 ENHRY and CDR2 SYGVKD. V was trimmed by 3 bases and J by 4 bases, leaving 2 bases between them. CDR3 DNA sequence: TGTGCCATCAGTGACCCAGATACGCAGTATTTT. Its translation: CAISDPDTQYF.

V and J are TRBV5-6 and TRBJ2-7; 8 bases map to TRBD2. V lost 1 base, J lost 11 bases, and 8 bases stayed unmatched. Germline V gives CDR1 SGHDT, CDR2 YYEEEE. This CDR3 comprises 13 residues. The CDR3 loop reads CASSLSGSPREYF. The CDR3 DNA reads TGTGCCAGCAGCTTGAGCGGGAGCCCACGAGAGTACTTC.

CDR3 residues: CASSLGLAVSTDTQYF. The DNA for the CDR3 is TGCGCCAGCAGCTTGGGACTAGCGGTTAGCACAGATACGCAGTATTTT. The J gene is TRBJ2-3, the V gene TRBV5-1, with 9 bases aligning to TRBD2. V lost 0 bases and J lost 0; bases outside the gene matches: 2. CDR1 SGHRS and CDR2 YFSETQ come from the germline V gene. The CDR3 spans 16 residues.

The V gene is TRBV4-2, the J gene TRBJ2-2; D ambiguous. Germline values: CDR1 LGHNA, CDR2 YNFKEQ. This CDR3 spans 14 amino acids. V dropped 1 base and J dropped 0 bases, with 3 bases sitting between them. CDR3 protein: CASSQGSNTGELFF. Written as DNA, the CDR3 is TGTGCCAGCAGCCAAGGCTCGAACACCGGGGAGCTGTTTTTT.

The V gene is TRBV5-1, the J gene TRBJ2-4, with a possible D match to TRBD1 (5 bases). CDR3 length equals 14 residues. The germline V and J ends were trimmed by 0 bases and 1 base, with 5 bases remaining between them. Germline V gene sequence: CDR1 SGHRS, CDR2 YFSETQ. Here the CDR3 reads CASSLAGAKNIQYF. In DNA, the CDR3 is TGCGCCAGCAGCTTGGCAGGGGCCAAAAACATTCAGTACTTC.